The 22 T cell receptor beta chains presented below share a single source sample, sequenced in a study of cytomegalovirus exposure and HLA in healthy donors. With 60 Vbeta and 13 Jbeta primers, the PCR was carried out. Profiling relied on immunoSEQ multiplex PCR, and the TCRdb table lists in-frame clones only, not all of them. Found here are around 180,000 clones, 85% of them singletons; the top ten hold 1%. The sequencing sample was made of PBMCs. Source of these receptors: a boy aged 2 to 9 in good health and CMV-seronegative.

This clone was observed once. This sequence joins TRBV9 and TRBJ1-4; a weak D match, TRBD1 (6 bases). The germline CDR1 and CDR2 sequences are SGDLS and YYNGEE. V was pared by 4 bases and J by 0 bases, with 19 bases between. This CDR3 has 18 residues. The CDR3 nucleotides are TGTGCCAGCAGCCCGCAAACAGGGAAGGTAGCAACTAATGAAAAACTGTTTTTT. Its translation: CASSPQTGKVATNEKLFF. The full variable domain, completed using reference TRBV9 and TRBJ1-4, is DSGVTQTPKHLITATGQRVTLRCSPRSGDLSVYWYQQSLDQGLQFLIQYYNGEERAKGNILERFSAQQFPDLHSELNLSSLELGDSALYFCASSPQTGKVATNEKLFFGSGTQLSVL.

V and J are TRBV7-8 and TRBJ1-1; 12 nucleotides agree with TRBD1. Losses at the gene ends were 1 base for V and 2 bases for J; bases not matched to a gene: 5. Looked up from germline, CDR1 is SGHVS and CDR2 is FQNEAQ. The CDR3 sequence is 17 residues long. The CDR3 is CASSLEGQGAFNTEAFF. DNA of the CDR3: TGTGCCAGCAGCTTAGAGGGACAGGGGGCATTTAACACTGAAGCTTTCTTT.

V usage is TRBV18 and J usage is TRBJ1-2, with D possibly matching TRBD1 (6 bases). Trimming took off 2 bases at V and 5 bases at J, with 27 bases between the two ends. CDR1 is KGHSH, CDR2 LQKENI, per germline. This CDR3 comprises 19 residues. In DNA, the CDR3 is TGTGCCAGCTCACCATTGGGCGTATCTACAGGGAGAGCTGAATATGGCTACACCTTC. Translated: CASSPLGVSTGRAEYGYTF.

The chain links TRBV28 to TRBJ1-5; 8 bases match TRBD1. Germline values: CDR1 MDHEN, CDR2 SYDVKM. V shed 6 bases and J 4 bases; nucleotides not matched to a gene: 8. The CDR3 length is 15 residues. The CDR3 nucleotides are TGTGCCAGCAGCTCCCGGACAGGGAGTAATCAGCCCCAGCATTTT. Translation gives CASSSRTGSNQPQHF.

This clone was seen a few times. This chain uses TRBV30 with TRBJ2-2; D not resolved. This CDR3 region has 13 residues. Germline loops: CDR1 GTSNPN, CDR2 SVGIG (reference sequence). V was shortened by 0 bases and J by 6 bases, with 8 bases between the two germline ends. This CDR3 reads CAWSVTLAGELFF. In nucleotides, the CDR3 is TGTGCCTGGAGTGTAACGTTAGCCGGGGAGCTGTTTTTT.

V gene TRBV27 combines with J gene TRBJ1-2; 7 positions agree with TRBD1. The junction had 6 bases not matched to a gene; V was cut back by 3 bases and J by 2 bases. The germline V gene has CDR1 MNHEY and CDR2 SMNVEV (reference sequence). The CDR3 totals 15 residues. Here the CDR3 DNA reads TGTGCCAGCAGTTTTAGGGGGCGGATGAACTATGGCTACACCTTC. It codes for CASSFRGRMNYGYTF.

The chain joins TRBV6-5 to TRBJ1-2; 8 bases match TRBD1. The CDR3 covers 15 residues. With V trimmed by 1 base and J by 1 base, 2 bases remained unmatched. Germline V gene data show CDR1 as MNHEY and CDR2 as SVGAGI. CDR3 sequence: CASSYWTGFNYGYTF. DNA for the CDR3: TGTGCCAGCAGTTACTGGACAGGGTTTAACTATGGCTACACCTTC.

The chain has TRBV6-5 and TRBJ1-2; TRBD1 might be the D (6 bases). Trimming stripped 3 bases from V and 6 bases from J, with 17 bases between. Germline V CDR1 and CDR2: MNHEY, SVGAGI. The CDR3 totals 15 residues. DNA of the CDR3: TGTGCCAGCAGTTATGATAGGCCCGGGGGGCATGGCTACACCTTC. Translated: CASSYDRPGGHGYTF.

This chain connects TRBV7-9 to TRBJ1-5; 9 nucleotides align to TRBD1. After removal of 5 bases from V and 3 bases from J, the junction contained 11 bases not matched to a gene. The CDR3 extends over 17 amino acids. CDR1 and CDR2 from the germline V gene are SEHNR and FQNEAQ (reference sequence). The chain's CDR3 is CASSHEGGQGFNQPQHF. In DNA, the CDR3 is TGTGCCAGCAGCCACGAGGGGGGACAGGGCTTCAATCAGCCCCAGCATTTT.

The chain combines TRBV9 with TRBJ1-2; 7 bases are a match to TRBD1. Germline values: CDR1 SGDLS, CDR2 YYNGEE. The V and J ends lost 10 bases and 2 bases, in that order; junction bases with no gene match: 11. The length of the CDR3 is 14 residues. CDR3 coding DNA: TGTGCCTCTTCATCGGGGACAGACAACTATGGCTACACCTTC. Translating it yields CASSSGTDNYGYTF.

The chain combines TRBV2 with TRBJ1-2, with 7 bases lining up with TRBD1. This CDR3 contains 16 residues. V gave up 5 bases and J gave up 1 base; unmatched junction bases: 10. Germline V gene data show CDR1 as SNHLY and CDR2 as FYNNEI. The CDR3 nucleotides are TGTGCCAGCAGTCCCTGGACAGGTCCAAGTAACTATGGCTACACCTTC. Translated: CASSPWTGPSNYGYTF.

This sequence joins TRBV6-1 and TRBJ2-7, with D possibly matching TRBD1 (6 bases). With 6 bases removed from V and 0 bases from J, the gap between germline ends came to 9 bases. This CDR3 contains 13 residues. Germline CDR1 and CDR2: MNHNS and SASEGT. CDR3 amino acids: CASRQGYSYEQYF. CDR3 sequence (DNA): TGTGCCAGCAGGCAGGGGTACTCCTACGAGCAGTACTTC.

The chain joins TRBV29-1 to TRBJ1-5, with D possibly TRBD1 on 5 matching bases. Trimming left V 1 base short and J 3 bases short, with 7 bases between. Per germline, CDR1 SQVTM and CDR2 ANQGSEA. The CDR3 runs to 13 residues. CDR3 in amino acids: CSVEAGSNQPQHF. The DNA of the CDR3 is TGCAGCGTTGAAGCAGGGTCCAATCAGCCCCAGCATTTT.

The chain joins TRBV7-3 to TRBJ2-3; 13 bases line up with TRBD2. With V trimmed by 5 bases and J by 1 base, 15 bases remained unmatched. The CDR3 sequence is 20 residues long. Looked up from germline, CDR1 is SGHTA and CDR2 is FQGTGA. The CDR3 loop is CASSPLRTSGRAEGTDTQYF. Written as DNA, the CDR3 is TGTGCCAGCAGCCCCCTTAGGACTAGCGGGAGAGCAGAGGGCACAGATACGCAGTATTTT.

The rearrangement joins TRBV6-1 to TRBJ2-7; 7 nucleotides match TRBD1. Per the germline V gene, CDR1 is MNHNS and CDR2 is SASEGT. This CDR3 comprises 14 residues. V lost 5 bases, J lost 2 bases, and 6 bases stayed unmatched. CDR3 coding DNA: TGTGCCAGCAGTCAGGACAGGTTCGCCTACGAGCAGTACTTC. This encodes CASSQDRFAYEQYF.

This chain uses TRBV27 with TRBJ2-1; 15 bases fit TRBD2. With V trimmed by 5 bases and J by 8 bases, 13 bases remained unmatched. This CDR3 has 18 amino acids. Germline values: CDR1 MNHEY, CDR2 SMNVEV (reference sequence). CDR3 coding DNA: TGTGCCAGCAGTACCCCAAGGACTAGCGGGGGGGCCAAGCATGAGCAGTTCTTC. The encoded protein is CASSTPRTSGGAKHEQFF.

This sequence joins TRBV5-5 and TRBJ2-3, with D perhaps matching TRBD1 (5 bases). The V gene lost 5 bases and the J gene lost 0 bases, with 10 bases spanning the gap. The CDR3 has 14 residues. Per the germline V gene, CDR1 is SGHKS and CDR2 is YYEKEE (reference sequence). CDR3 region: CASSSDRSTDTQYF. The CDR3 nucleotides read TGTGCCAGCAGTTCCGACAGAAGCACAGATACGCAGTATTTT.

The J gene is TRBJ1-2, the V gene TRBV4-1, with 8 bases aligning to TRBD1. In germline, CDR1 is MGHRA, CDR2 YSYEKL. The CDR3 is 14 amino acids. With 4 bases clipped from V and 3 bases from J, the junction kept 4 bases outside the gene matches. Here the CDR3 DNA reads TGCGCCAGCAGCCTCGTGACAGGGGACTATGGCTACACCTTC. Encoded protein: CASSLVTGDYGYTF.

This chain links TRBV4-1 with TRBJ2-7; 8 positions match TRBD2. From germline, CDR1 is MGHRA and CDR2 YSYEKL. Unmatched junction bases numbered 19, after V lost 4 bases and J lost 2 bases. CDR3 size: 19 residues. The CDR3 sequence: CASSLLAGFGSVNPYEQYF. The CDR3 DNA follows: TGCGCCAGCAGCCTATTAGCGGGATTTGGCTCGGTTAACCCCTACGAGCAGTACTTC.

This chain joins TRBV2 and TRBJ1-5; a weak D match, TRBD1 (6 bases). The V end was cut by 5 bases, the J end by 4 bases, with 15 bases between. Germline V gives CDR1 SNHLY, CDR2 FYNNEI. The CDR3 length is 15 residues. CDR3: CASSRVDSPNQPQHF. DNA for the CDR3: TGTGCCAGCAGTCGAGTGGACAGCCCAAATCAGCCCCAGCATTTT. Full variable domain (outside the CDR3, taken from reference TRBV2 and TRBJ1-5): EPEVTQTPSHQVTQMGQEVILRCVPISNHLYFYWYRQILGQKVEFLVSFYNNEISEKSEIFDDQFSVERPDGSNFTLKIRSTKLEDSAMYFCASSRVDSPNQPQHFGDGTRLSIL.

In regard to this clone: The junction departs from the called germline gene at one end, perhaps through a read error. The V gene is TRBV7-9, the J gene TRBJ1-1; weak D call: TRBD1 (6 bases). The CDR3 covers 16 residues. The V gene's germline CDR1 is SEHNR and CDR2 FQNEAQ (reference sequence). CDR3 in DNA: TGTTCCAGCAGCCCCGACCGACAGGCCCGGGACACTGAAGCTTTCTTT. As protein: CSSSPDRQARDTEAFF.

The chain has TRBV5-3 and TRBJ2-7, with a tentative D call TRBD2 (7 bases). TRBV5-3 is given ORF status, its function remaining uncertain. V shed 0 bases and J shed 4 bases, with 32 bases lying between them. The CDR3 has 21 amino acids. Here the CDR3 DNA reads TGTGCCAGAAGCTTGGGGACTGGCTCACTAACCCTAGGGGGGGGAGCTTACGAGCAGTACTTC. Translated, it gives CARSLGTGSLTLGGGAYEQYF.